This TCR beta chain is drawn from a study of human T cells and chemical hapten exposure. TCRdb itself ran the RACE reads through MiXCR, one entry per CDR3 protein. The sample has 150,000 to 200,000 distinct CDR3 sequences; approximately 14% are singletons. Time point here: patch test 1, 2 weeks after DPC sensitization. The treatment here: therapeutic diphenylcyclopropenone sensitization with weekly scalp DPC. This specimen was whole blood, taken in connection with sensitization to the hapten diphenylcyclopropenone (DPC). This receptor was taken from a woman younger than 45 with alopecia areata. Some clones in this sample may be carry-over from other donors' samples.

The CDR3 region has the DNA TGTGCCAGCAGTTCAAGGGGGAGCCAGCCCCAGCATTTT. It encodes CASSSRGSQPQHF. This chain links TRBV6-5 with TRBJ1-5; weak D call: TRBD1 (6 bases). Trimming took off 4 bases at V and 7 bases at J, with 11 bases between the two ends. In germline, CDR1 is MNHEY, CDR2 SVGAGI. The CDR3 length is 13 residues.